The clone carrying this T cell receptor beta chain was found once. This record belongs to a study of shared T cell receptors in the human thymus. Method: immunoSEQ multiplex PCR; TCRdb's copy keeps in-frame clones and lacks some. The sample carries approximately 760,000 clones, 70% to 90% recorded once. In addition, the sample was reused for a study of human thymus T cells. That paper notes: Healthy Finnish infants undergoing corrective surgery for congenital heart defects provided the donor material. Thymic samples were excised during corrective heart operations. The authors found apparently biased V and J gene usage in thymic and blood repertoires. Among unrelated individuals, related research reported thymic repertoires that overlapped highly.

This receptor was obtained from a girl less than two years old with a congenital heart defect. The sequencing sample was made of thymocytes.

The CDR3 loop reads CASSPWQSLAQTPPDTQYF. The CDR3 DNA sequence: TGTGCCAGCTCACCATGGCAGTCGTTAGCCCAAACGCCCCCAGATACGCAGTATTTT. The chain carries TRBV18 and TRBJ2-3; D is unresolved. Germline V gene sequence: CDR1 KGHSH, CDR2 LQKENI. CDR3 length equals 19 residues. Trimming took 2 bases from V and 4 from J, leaving 25 bases between them.